The 23 T cell receptor beta chains presented below share a single source sample, sequenced in a study of a mutant IDH1 vaccine in newly diagnosed glioma. Measured with immunoSEQ multiplex PCR; TCRdb has only the in-frame clones, and not every one. The sample holds 95,000 to 100,000 clones, roughly 90% seen once. Time point defined: baseline, week 1 (first vaccination visit). Treatment reported: pre-vaccination baseline after standard-of-care therapy. Source: PBMCs, taken from a glioma patient treated with radiotherapy, temozolomide or both. These receptors all stem from a woman aged 50 to 65 with glioma.

This chain links TRBV12-5 with TRBJ1-1, with TRBD1 as a possible D gene (6 bases). V was trimmed by 0 bases and J by 1 base, leaving 15 bases between them. Germline CDR1 and CDR2: LGHNT and FRNRAP. This CDR3 contains 17 residues. CDR3 sequence reads: CASGLVYGRGGNTEAFF. Here the CDR3 DNA reads TGTGCTAGTGGTTTGGTCTACGGCAGGGGTGGGAACACTGAAGCTTTCTTT.

This chain connects TRBV7-9 to TRBJ1-4; D is undetermined. The CDR3 has 12 amino acids. V gave up 4 bases and J gave up 8 bases, with 8 bases separating them. Germline V gene sequence: CDR1 SEHNR, CDR2 FQNEAQ (reference sequence). The CDR3 loop is CASSSREEKLFF. CDR3 in DNA: TGTGCCAGCAGCTCACGGGAGGAAAAACTGTTTTTT.

The CDR3 DNA is TGTGCCAGCAGCTTACGTCAGGGGGCTGCGACCCAGTACTTC. Its translation: CASSLRQGAATQYF. The V and J genes are TRBV7-8 and TRBJ2-5; 8 positions match TRBD1. The CDR3 loop spans 14 amino acids. V gave up 2 bases and J gave up 7 bases; unmatched junction bases: 6. Germline loops: CDR1 SGHVS, CDR2 FQNEAQ. Combining the CDR3 with reference TRBV7-8 and TRBJ2-5 gives the whole variable domain GAGVSQSPRYKVAKRGQDVALRCDPISGHVSLFWYQQALGQGPEFLTYFQNEAQLDKSGLPSDRFFAERPEGSVSTLKIQRTQQEDSAVYLCASSLRQGAATQYFGPGTRLLVL.

The table lists this clone with a few counts. The J gene is TRBJ1-5, the V gene TRBV7-6, with 7 bases fitting TRBD1. This CDR3 is built from 13 residues. V shed 3 bases and J 4 bases; nucleotides not matched to a gene: 0. The germline CDR1 and CDR2 sequences are SGHVS and FNYEAQ. CDR3 in DNA: TGTGCCAGCAGCTTGGGACAGAATCAGCCCCAGCATTTT. Its protein is CASSLGQNQPQHF.

This rearrangement joins TRBV4-1 to TRBJ1-6; D remains unclear. The CDR3 spans 15 residues. The V end lost 0 bases, the J end lost 7 bases, and 10 bases lay between the germline ends. In germline, CDR1 is MGHRA, CDR2 YSYEKL. The CDR3 bases are TGCGCCAGCAGCCAAGATATTGGGAGGAATTCACCCCTCCACTTT. Protein product: CASSQDIGRNSPLHF.

The chain combines TRBV27 with TRBJ2-7, with a weak D call TRBD1 (5 bases). V lost 5 bases and J 5 bases, leaving 16 bases between the germline ends. Germline CDR1 and CDR2: MNHEY and SMNVEV (reference sequence). The CDR3 runs 14 residues. The CDR3 coding sequence is TGTGCCAGCAGTAAACAGGTACCTGGCGACGAGCAGTACTTC. Its translation is CASSKQVPGDEQYF.

CDR3 DNA sequence: TGTGCCAGCTCACCGAGGACAGATACGCAGTATTTT. Translation gives CASSPRTDTQYF. The gene calls are TRBV18 and TRBJ2-3; D unclear. Deletions cut 3 bases from V and 3 bases from J, with 4 bases between. CDR1 and CDR2 from the germline V gene are KGHSH and LQKENI. The CDR3 sequence is 12 residues long.

The chain carries TRBV9 and TRBJ2-1; D remains unclear. This CDR3 is built from 14 residues. In germline, CDR1 is SGDLS, CDR2 YYNGEE. With 4 bases removed from V and 6 bases from J, the gap between germline ends came to 14 bases. The CDR3 sequence: CASSPTPYPNEQFF. In DNA form, the CDR3 reads TGTGCCAGCAGCCCCACGCCTTACCCCAATGAGCAGTTCTTC.

The rearrangement uses TRBV28 and TRBJ2-7; 7 positions match TRBD1. This CDR3 comprises 13 residues. Germline assignment: CDR1 MDHEN and CDR2 SYDVKM. V was pared by 6 bases and J by 3 bases, with 5 bases of the junction left unmatched. This CDR3 is CASSDRAVYEQYF. For the CDR3, the DNA is TGTGCCAGCAGCGACAGGGCCGTCTACGAGCAGTACTTC.

J is TRBJ2-6 and V is TRBV6-6, with D uncertain. V was cut by 8 bases and J by 0 bases, with 8 bases left in between. Looked up from germline, CDR1 is MNHNY and CDR2 is SVGAGI (reference sequence). The CDR3 runs 14 residues. CDR3 DNA sequence: TGTGCCAGCGGGAAGGTCTCTGGGGCCAACGTCCTGACTTTC. Translated, it gives CASGKVSGANVLTF.

This sequence joins TRBV29-1 and TRBJ1-2; a weak D match, TRBD1 (6 bases). This CDR3 is built from 13 residues. V lost 7 bases, J lost 0 bases, and 12 bases lay in between. Germline assignment: CDR1 SQVTM and CDR2 ANQGSEA. The CDR3 DNA reads TGCAGCGCCAGGGACAAAACTAACTATGGCTACACCTTC. Residues: CSARDKTNYGYTF.

The rearrangement links TRBV5-8 to TRBJ2-1; D assignment may be TRBD1 or TRBD2 (6 bases each). The germline V gene has CDR1 SGHTS and CDR2 YDEGEE. V was cut by 2 bases and J by 4 bases, with 10 bases left in between. This CDR3 is built from 14 residues. This CDR3 is CASSFRGTYNEQFF. Written as DNA, the CDR3 is TGTGCCAGCAGCTTTAGGGGGACTTACAATGAGCAGTTCTTC.

This chain joins TRBV27 and TRBJ2-7; 8 nucleotides match TRBD1. Germline trimming cut 5 bases from V and 5 bases from J; bases unmatched to any gene: 20. Germline loops: CDR1 MNHEY, CDR2 SMNVEV (reference sequence). This CDR3 has 18 amino acids. As DNA, the CDR3 is TGTGCCAGCAGTCCATCTCGGACAGGGAATGTCTTAGGGGACGAGCAGTACTTC. Its translation is CASSPSRTGNVLGDEQYF.

This chain connects TRBV25-1 to TRBJ1-5; D uncertain. The CDR3 runs 13 residues. Germline values: CDR1 MGHDK, CDR2 SYGVNS. V was trimmed by 1 base and J by 16 bases, leaving 17 bases between them. CDR3 DNA sequence: TGTGCCAGCAGTGAATCAGCGGCAGGTACTTTCCATTTT. Amino acid sequence: CASSESAAGTFHF. Full variable domain (rest looked up from reference TRBV25-1 and TRBJ1-5): EADIYQTPRYLVIGTGKKITLECSQTMGHDKMYWYQQDPGMELHLIHYSYGVNSTEKGDLSSESTVSRIRTEHFPLTLESARPSHTSQYLCASSESAAGTFHFGDGTRLSIL.

V gene TRBV15 combines with J gene TRBJ1-5, with a weak D call TRBD1 (5 bases). This CDR3 region has 15 residues. Trimming pared 1 base from V and 6 bases from J, leaving 13 bases between. The germline gives CDR1 LNHNV, CDR2 YYDKDF (reference sequence). The CDR3 coding sequence is TGTGCCACCAGCAGAGTGGAGGGGATGATTCAGCCCCAGCATTTT. Amino acid sequence: CATSRVEGMIQPQHF.

A single count supports this clone. V and J are TRBV30 and TRBJ1-1; D uncertain. The length of the CDR3 is 13 residues. Between the trimmed V and J ends, which lost 5 bases and 5 bases, there was a span of 15 bases. Per the germline V gene, CDR1 is GTSNPN and CDR2 is SVGIG (reference sequence). The CDR3 spells CAWAKGFTTEAFF. Written as DNA, the CDR3 is TGTGCCTGGGCCAAAGGTTTTACAACTGAAGCTTTCTTT.

Only one count was recorded for this clone. This rearrangement joins TRBV7-2 to TRBJ1-1; 7 bases map to TRBD1. Germline-derived CDR1 and CDR2 are SGHTA and FQGNSA. The junction had 7 bases not matched to a gene; V was cut back by 6 bases and J by 0 bases. This CDR3 contains 15 residues. The CDR3, as DNA: TGTGCCAGCAGACACAGGGACAGAATGAACACTGAAGCTTTCTTT. Encoded protein: CASRHRDRMNTEAFF.

Here the CDR3 DNA reads TGTGCCAGCAGCCATTACGGGGATTACACTGAAGCTTTCTTT. Protein product: CASSHYGDYTEAFF. The V gene is TRBV4-2, the J gene TRBJ1-1; D is unclear. The CDR3 extends over 14 amino acids. Per the germline V gene, CDR1 is LGHNA and CDR2 is YNFKEQ. Trimming cost V 3 bases and J 3 bases, with 11 bases left between them.

This rearrangement joins TRBV27 to TRBJ2-5; 7 bases match TRBD2. CDR3 length equals 14 residues. Germline CDR1 is MNHEY and CDR2 is SMNVEV (reference sequence). After removal of 9 bases from V and 4 bases from J, the junction contained 11 bases not matched to a gene. The CDR3 coding sequence is TGTGCCAGTAGGTCGGGGGGAGTTATAGAGACCCAGTACTTC. As protein: CASRSGGVIETQYF.

The rearrangement joins TRBV5-6 to TRBJ1-1, with 8 bases aligning to TRBD1. The CDR3 loop spans 13 amino acids. V lost 5 bases, J lost 4 bases, and 4 bases stayed unmatched. Germline-derived CDR1 and CDR2 are SGHDT and YYEEEE. The CDR3 DNA reads TGTGCCAGCAGGCCAGGGGGCTCCACTGAAGCTTTCTTT. This encodes CASRPGGSTEAFF.

The chain links TRBV5-6 to TRBJ2-5, with D maybe TRBD2 (5 bases). The CDR3 is 13 residues long. The germline V gene has CDR1 SGHDT and CDR2 YYEEEE. The V gene lost 4 bases and the J gene lost 9 bases, with 16 bases spanning the gap. CDR3 loop: CASSRTDWRAQYF. CDR3 sequence (DNA): TGTGCCAGCAGCAGGACGGACTGGCGGGCCCAGTACTTC.

V is TRBV19 and J is TRBJ2-1, with D perhaps TRBD1 or TRBD2 (5 bases each). This CDR3 contains 14 residues. Germline V gives CDR1 LNHDA, CDR2 SQIVND (reference sequence). The V end was cut by 6 bases, the J end by 12 bases, with 21 bases between. The CDR3 sequence is CASSPYGGVAGQFF. CDR3 in DNA: TGTGCCAGTAGCCCCTATGGGGGTGTAGCAGGGCAGTTCTTC.

The chain couples TRBV28 to TRBJ2-7, with TRBD2 as a possible D gene (7 bases). The V end was cut by 5 bases, the J end by 2 bases, with 13 bases between. The germline gives CDR1 MDHEN, CDR2 SYDVKM. The CDR3 is 14 amino acids. This CDR3 reads CASSPGGRTYEQYF. CDR3 nucleotides: TGTGCCAGCAGTCCCGGGGGGCGAACCTACGAGCAGTACTTC.